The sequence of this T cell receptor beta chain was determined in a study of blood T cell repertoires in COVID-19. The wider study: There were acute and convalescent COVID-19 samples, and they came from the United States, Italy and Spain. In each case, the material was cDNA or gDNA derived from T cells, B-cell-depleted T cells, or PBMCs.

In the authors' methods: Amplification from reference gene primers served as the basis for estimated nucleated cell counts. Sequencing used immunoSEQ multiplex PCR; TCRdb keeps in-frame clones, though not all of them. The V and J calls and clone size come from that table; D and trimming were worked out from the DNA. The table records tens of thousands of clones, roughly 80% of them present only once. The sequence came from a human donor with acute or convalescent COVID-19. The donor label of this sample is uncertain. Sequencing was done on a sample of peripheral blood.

CDR3 nucleotides: TGTGCCAGCAGCCGACAGGGGAGGAACACTGAAGCTTTCTTT. Protein sequence: CASSRQGRNTEAFF. The chain carries TRBV5-4 and TRBJ1-1, with 8 nucleotides matching TRBD1. The germline CDR1 and CDR2 sequences are SGHNT and YYREEE (reference sequence). After removal of 4 bases from V and 1 base from J, the junction contained 3 bases not matched to a gene. CDR3 length: 14 residues.